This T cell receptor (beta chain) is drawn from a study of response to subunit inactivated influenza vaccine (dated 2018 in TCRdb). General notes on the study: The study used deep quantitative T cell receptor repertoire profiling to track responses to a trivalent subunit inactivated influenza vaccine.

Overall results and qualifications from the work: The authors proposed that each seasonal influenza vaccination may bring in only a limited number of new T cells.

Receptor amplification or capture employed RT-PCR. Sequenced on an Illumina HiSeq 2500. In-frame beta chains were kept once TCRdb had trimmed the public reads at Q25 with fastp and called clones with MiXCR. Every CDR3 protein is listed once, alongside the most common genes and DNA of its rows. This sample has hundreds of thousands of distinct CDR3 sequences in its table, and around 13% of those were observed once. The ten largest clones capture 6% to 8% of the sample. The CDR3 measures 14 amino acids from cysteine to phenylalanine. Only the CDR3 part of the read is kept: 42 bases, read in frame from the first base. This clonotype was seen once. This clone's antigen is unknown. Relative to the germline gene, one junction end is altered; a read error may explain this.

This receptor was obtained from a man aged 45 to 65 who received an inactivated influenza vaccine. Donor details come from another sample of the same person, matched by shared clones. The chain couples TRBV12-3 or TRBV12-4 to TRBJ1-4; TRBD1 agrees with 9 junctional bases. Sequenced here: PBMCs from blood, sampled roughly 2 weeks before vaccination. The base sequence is TGTGCCAGCAGTTACACAGGGGGCAGGGAAAAACCGTTTTTT. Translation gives CASSYTGGREKPFF.